This T cell receptor beta chain was retrieved from a study of T cells after yellow fever vaccination. Findings and caveats of the study: Contamination of FACS-sorted repertoires by abundant clonotypes from the bulk population could occur.

CDR1 is SGDLS and CDR2 is YYNGEE in the germline V gene. With 3 bases clipped from V and 4 bases from J, the junction kept 9 bases outside the gene matches. The CDR3 is 15 residues long. Each CDR3 protein gets one entry after TCRdb re-called the 5' RACE reads with MiXCR. The sample shows some 320,000 distinct CDR3 sequences, about 10% of them seen only once. This clonotype showed up just once. Its matching antigen is unknown. The source is a man between 18 and 29 years old who received the YFV17D yellow fever vaccine. The material was CD4+ T cells sorted from PBMCs, obtained 45 days after the yellow fever booster vaccination. The chain joins TRBV9 to TRBJ1-2, with TRBD1 matching over 7 bases. The CDR3 region is CASSGDRVRVYGYTF. CDR3 DNA sequence: TGTGCCAGCAGCGGCGACAGGGTCAGGGTCTATGGCTACACCTTC.